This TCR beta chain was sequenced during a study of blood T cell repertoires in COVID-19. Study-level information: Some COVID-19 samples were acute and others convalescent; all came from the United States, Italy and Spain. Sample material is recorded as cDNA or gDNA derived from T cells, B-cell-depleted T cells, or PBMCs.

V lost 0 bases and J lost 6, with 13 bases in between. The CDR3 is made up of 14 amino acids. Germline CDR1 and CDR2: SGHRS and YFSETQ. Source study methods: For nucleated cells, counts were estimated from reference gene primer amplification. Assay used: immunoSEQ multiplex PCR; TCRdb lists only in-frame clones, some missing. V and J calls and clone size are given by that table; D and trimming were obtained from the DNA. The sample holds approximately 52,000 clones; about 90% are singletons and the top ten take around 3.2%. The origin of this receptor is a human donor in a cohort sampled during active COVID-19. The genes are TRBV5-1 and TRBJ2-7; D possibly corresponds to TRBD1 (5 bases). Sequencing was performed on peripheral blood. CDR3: CASSLVGRAGEQYF. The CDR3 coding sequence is TGCGCCAGCAGCTTGGTCGGCAGGGCAGGCGAGCAGTACTTC.